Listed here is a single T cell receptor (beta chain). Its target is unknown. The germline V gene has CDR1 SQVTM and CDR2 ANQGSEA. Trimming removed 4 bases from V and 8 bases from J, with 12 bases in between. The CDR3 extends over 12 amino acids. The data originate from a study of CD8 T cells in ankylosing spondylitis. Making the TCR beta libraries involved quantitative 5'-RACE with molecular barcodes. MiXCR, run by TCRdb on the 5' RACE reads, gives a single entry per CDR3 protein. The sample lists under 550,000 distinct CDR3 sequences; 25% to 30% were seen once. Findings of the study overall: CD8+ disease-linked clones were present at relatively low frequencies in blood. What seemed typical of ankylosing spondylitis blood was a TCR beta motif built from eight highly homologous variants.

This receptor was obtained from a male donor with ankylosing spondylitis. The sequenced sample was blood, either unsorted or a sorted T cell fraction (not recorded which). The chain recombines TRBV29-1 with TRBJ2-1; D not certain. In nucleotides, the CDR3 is TGCAGCGTTGGTTTGGCTAGGGATGAGCAGTTCTTC. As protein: CSVGLARDEQFF.